This TCR beta chain was retrieved from a study of blood T cell repertoires in COVID-19. Study information: The origin of the acute and convalescent COVID-19 samples was the United States, Italy and Spain. Sources were T cells, B-cell-depleted T cells, or PBMCs; the material itself was cDNA or gDNA.

Patients of the Seattle cohort, enrolled during active infection, were followed longitudinally. This clone was observed a few times. In the original processing: By means of reference gene primer amplification, nucleated cell counts were estimated. Sequenced by immunoSEQ multiplex PCR; TCRdb stores in-frame clones only, minus some. Clonal size and the V and J genes are those of that table, whereas D and trimming came from the DNA. The table shows roughly 340,000 clones, with approximately 91% occurring only once. Sequences were obtained from peripheral blood. This TCR was sampled from a woman in her 70s with COVID-19, enrolled during active disease.

The DNA for the CDR3 is TGCGCCAGCAGCCAAGTCGGGATGAACACCGGGGAGCTGTTTTTT. The encoded protein is CASSQVGMNTGELFF. J is TRBJ2-2 and V is TRBV4-3, with D possibly matching TRBD2 (5 bases). The V and J ends lost 1 base and 1 base respectively, with 7 bases between them. Germline V gives CDR1 LGHNA, CDR2 YSLEER. The CDR3 is 15 residues long.